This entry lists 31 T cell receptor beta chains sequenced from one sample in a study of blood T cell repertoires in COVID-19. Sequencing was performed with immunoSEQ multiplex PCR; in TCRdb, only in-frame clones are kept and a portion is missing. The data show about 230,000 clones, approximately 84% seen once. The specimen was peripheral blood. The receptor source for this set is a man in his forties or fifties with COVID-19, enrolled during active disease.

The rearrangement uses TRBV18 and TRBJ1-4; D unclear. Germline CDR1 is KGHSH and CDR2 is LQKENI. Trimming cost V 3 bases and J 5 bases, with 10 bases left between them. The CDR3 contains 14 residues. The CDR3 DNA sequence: TGTGCCAGCTCACCGAGAGATAAAAATGAAAAACTGTTTTTT. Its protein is CASSPRDKNEKLFF. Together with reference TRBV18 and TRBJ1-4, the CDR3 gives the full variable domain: NAGVMQNPRHLVRRRGQEARLRCSPMKGHSHVYWYRQLPEEGLKFMVYLQKENIIDESGMPKERFSAEFPKEGPSILRIQQVVRGDSAAYFCASSPRDKNEKLFFGSGTQLSVL.

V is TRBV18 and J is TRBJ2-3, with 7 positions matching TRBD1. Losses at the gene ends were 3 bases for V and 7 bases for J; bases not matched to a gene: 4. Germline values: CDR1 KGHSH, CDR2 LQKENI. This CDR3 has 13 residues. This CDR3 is CASSPTGENTQYF. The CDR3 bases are TGTGCCAGCTCACCCACAGGGGAGAATACGCAGTATTTT.

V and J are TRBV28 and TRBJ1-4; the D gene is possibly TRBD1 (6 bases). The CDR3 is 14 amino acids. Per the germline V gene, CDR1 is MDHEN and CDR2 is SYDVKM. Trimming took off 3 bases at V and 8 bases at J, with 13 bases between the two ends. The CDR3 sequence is CASSFSGVREKLFF. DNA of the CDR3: TGTGCCAGCAGTTTTTCAGGGGTTAGAGAAAAACTGTTTTTT.

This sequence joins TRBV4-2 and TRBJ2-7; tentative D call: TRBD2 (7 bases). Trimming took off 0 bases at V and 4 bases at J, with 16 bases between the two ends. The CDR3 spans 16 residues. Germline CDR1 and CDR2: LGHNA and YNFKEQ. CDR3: CASSQDGGGLTYEQYF. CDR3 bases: TGTGCCAGCAGCCAAGATGGCGGGGGCCTCACTTACGAGCAGTACTTC.

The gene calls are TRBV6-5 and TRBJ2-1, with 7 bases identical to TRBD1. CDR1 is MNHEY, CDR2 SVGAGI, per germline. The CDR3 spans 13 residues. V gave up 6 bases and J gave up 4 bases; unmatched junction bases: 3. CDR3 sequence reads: CASRQGSYNEQFF. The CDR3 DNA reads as TGTGCCAGCAGACAGGGGTCATACAATGAGCAGTTCTTC.

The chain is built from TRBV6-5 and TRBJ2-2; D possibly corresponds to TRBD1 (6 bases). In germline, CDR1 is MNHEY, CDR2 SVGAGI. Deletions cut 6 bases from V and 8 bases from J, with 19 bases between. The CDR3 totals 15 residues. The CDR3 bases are TGTGCCAGCAGGAGGGACACCGTCAACCCGGGGGAGCTGTTTTTT. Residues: CASRRDTVNPGELFF.

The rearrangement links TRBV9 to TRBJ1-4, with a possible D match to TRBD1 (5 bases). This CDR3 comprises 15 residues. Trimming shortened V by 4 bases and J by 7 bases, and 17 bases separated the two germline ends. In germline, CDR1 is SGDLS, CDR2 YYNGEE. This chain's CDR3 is CASSPGGVMTEKLFF. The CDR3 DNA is TGTGCCAGCAGCCCCGGGGGGGTTATGACTGAAAAACTGTTTTTT.

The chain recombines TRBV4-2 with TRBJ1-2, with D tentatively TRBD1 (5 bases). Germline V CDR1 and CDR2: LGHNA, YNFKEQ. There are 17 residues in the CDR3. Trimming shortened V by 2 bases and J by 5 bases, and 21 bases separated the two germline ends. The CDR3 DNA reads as TGTGCCAGCAGCCAAACTCAGACTGGGGCAATCCTTTATGGCTACACCTTC. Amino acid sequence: CASSQTQTGAILYGYTF.

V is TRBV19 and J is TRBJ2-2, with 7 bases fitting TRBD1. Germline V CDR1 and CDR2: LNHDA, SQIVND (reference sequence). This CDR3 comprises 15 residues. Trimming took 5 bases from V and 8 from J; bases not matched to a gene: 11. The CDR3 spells CASSGPTGAPGELFF. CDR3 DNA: TGTGCCAGTAGTGGGCCTACAGGGGCCCCTGGGGAGCTGTTTTTT.

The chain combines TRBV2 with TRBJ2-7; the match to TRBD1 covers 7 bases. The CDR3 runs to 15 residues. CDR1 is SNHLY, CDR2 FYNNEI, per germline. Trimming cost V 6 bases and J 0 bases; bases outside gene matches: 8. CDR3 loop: CASRTQQGSSYEQYF. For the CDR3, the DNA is TGTGCCAGCAGGACCCAACAGGGGAGCTCCTACGAGCAGTACTTC.

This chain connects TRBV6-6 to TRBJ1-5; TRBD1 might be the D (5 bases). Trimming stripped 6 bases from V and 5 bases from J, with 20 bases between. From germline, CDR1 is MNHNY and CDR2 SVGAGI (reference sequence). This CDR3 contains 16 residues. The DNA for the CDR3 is TGTGCCAGCAGCCCAAGGACAAAGGGGTACCATCAGCCCCAGCATTTT. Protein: CASSPRTKGYHQPQHF.

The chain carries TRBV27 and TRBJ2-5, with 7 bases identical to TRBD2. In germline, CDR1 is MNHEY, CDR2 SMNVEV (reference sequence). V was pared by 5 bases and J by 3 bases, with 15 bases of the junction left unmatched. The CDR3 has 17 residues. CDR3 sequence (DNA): TGTGCCAGCAGTCCCGTCGGGGGGAGGGGAGCCAAAGAGACCCAGTACTTC. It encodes CASSPVGGRGAKETQYF.

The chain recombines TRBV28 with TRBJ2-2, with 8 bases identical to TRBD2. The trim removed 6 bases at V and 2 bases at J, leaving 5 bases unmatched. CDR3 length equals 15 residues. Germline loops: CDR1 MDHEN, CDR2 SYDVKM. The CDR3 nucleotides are TGTGCCAGCAGGTCCGGGGGGGGAAACACCGGGGAGCTGTTTTTT. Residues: CASRSGGGNTGELFF.

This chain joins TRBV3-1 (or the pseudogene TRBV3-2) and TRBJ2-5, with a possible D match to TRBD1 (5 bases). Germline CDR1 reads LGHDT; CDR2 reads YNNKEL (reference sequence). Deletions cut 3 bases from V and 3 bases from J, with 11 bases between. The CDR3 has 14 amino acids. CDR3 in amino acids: CASSHYRSKETQYF. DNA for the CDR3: TGTGCCAGCAGCCACTACAGGTCTAAAGAGACCCAGTACTTC.

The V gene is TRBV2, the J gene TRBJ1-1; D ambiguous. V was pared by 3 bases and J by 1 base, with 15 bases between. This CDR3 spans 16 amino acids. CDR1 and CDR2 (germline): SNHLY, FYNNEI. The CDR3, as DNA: TGTGCCAGCAGTGACTTGGCAGGCAGATCGAACACTGAAGCTTTCTTT. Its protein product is CASSDLAGRSNTEAFF.

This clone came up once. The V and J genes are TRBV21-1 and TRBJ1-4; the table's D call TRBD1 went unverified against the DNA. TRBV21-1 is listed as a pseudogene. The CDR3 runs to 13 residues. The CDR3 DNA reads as TGTGCCAGCCGAGGGGGAACTAATGAAAAACTGTTTTTT. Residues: CASRGGTNEKLFF.

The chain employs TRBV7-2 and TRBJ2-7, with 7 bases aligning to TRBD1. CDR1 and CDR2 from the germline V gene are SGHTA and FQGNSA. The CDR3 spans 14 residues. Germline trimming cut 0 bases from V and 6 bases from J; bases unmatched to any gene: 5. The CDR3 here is CASSLAGQAFEQYF. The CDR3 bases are TGTGCCAGCAGCTTAGCTGGACAGGCTTTCGAGCAGTACTTC.

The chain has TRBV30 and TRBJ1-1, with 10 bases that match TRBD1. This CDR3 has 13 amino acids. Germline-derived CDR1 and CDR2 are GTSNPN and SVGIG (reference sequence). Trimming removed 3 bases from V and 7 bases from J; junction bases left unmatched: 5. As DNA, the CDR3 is TGTGCCTGGAGGGGACAGGGGTTGAATGAAGCTTTCTTT. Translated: CAWRGQGLNEAFF.

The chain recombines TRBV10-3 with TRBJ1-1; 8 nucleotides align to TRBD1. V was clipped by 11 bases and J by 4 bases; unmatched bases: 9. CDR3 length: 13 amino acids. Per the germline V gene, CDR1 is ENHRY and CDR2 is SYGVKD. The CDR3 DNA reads TGTGCCGCCAGTCGTGGACAGGGCACTGAAGCTTTCTTT. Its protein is CAASRGQGTEAFF.

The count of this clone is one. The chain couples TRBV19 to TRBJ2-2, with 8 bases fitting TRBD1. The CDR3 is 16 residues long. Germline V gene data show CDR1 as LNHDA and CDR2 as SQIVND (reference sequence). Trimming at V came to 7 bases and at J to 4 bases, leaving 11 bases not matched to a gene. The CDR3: CASIPSGTGGTGELFF. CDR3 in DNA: TGTGCCAGTATCCCCTCGGGGACAGGCGGCACCGGGGAGCTGTTTTTT.

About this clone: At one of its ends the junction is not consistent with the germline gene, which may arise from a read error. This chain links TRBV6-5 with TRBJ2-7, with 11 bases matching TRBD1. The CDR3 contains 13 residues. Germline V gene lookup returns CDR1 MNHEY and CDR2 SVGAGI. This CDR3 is CASSYYPDRGLLF. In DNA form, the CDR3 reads TGTGCCAGCAGTTACTACCCGGACAGGGGGCTGCTCTTC.

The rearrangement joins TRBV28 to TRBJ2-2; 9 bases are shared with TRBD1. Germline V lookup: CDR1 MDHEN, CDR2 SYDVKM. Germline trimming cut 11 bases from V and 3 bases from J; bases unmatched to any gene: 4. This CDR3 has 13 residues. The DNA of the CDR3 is TGTGCCTCCAGACAGGGGGACACCGGGGAGCTGTTTTTT. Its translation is CASRQGDTGELFF.

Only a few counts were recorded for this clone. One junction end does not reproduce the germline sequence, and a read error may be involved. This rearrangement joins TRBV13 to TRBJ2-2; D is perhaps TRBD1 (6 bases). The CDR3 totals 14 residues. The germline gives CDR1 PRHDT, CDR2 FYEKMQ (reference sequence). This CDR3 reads CASSLGQFTGELFF. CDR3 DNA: TGTGCCAGCAGCCTAGGACAGTTCACCGGGGAGCTGTTTTTT. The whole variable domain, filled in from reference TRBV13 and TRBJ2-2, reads AAGVIQSPRHLIKEKRETATLKCYPIPRHDTVYWYQQGPGQDPQFLISFYEKMQSDKGSIPDRFSAQQFSDYHSELNMSSLELGDSALYFCASSLGQFTGELFFGEGSRLTVL.

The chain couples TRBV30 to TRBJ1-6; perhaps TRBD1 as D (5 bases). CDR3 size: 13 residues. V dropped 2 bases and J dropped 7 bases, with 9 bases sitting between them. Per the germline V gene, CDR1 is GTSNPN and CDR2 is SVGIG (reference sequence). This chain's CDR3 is CAWSRDLNSPLHF. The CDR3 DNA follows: TGTGCCTGGAGTCGGGACTTGAATTCACCCCTCCACTTT.

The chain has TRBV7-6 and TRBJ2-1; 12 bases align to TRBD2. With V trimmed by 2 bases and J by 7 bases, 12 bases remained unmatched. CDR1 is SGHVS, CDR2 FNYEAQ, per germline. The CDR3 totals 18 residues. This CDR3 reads CASSLFSTSGSGMNEQFF. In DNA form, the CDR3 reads TGTGCCAGCAGCTTATTCTCGACTAGCGGGAGCGGGATGAATGAGCAGTTCTTC.

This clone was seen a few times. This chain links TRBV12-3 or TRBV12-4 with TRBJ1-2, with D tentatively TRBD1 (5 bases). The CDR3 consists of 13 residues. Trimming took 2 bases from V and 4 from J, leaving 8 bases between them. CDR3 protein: CASSLRRVYGYTF. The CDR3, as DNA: TGTGCCAGCAGTTTACGCAGGGTCTATGGCTACACCTTC.

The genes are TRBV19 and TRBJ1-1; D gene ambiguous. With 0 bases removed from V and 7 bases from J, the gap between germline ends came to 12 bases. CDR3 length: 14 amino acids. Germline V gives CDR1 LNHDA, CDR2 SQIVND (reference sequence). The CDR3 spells CASSIDARRNEAFF. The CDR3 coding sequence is TGTGCCAGTAGTATAGATGCACGGCGGAATGAAGCTTTCTTT.

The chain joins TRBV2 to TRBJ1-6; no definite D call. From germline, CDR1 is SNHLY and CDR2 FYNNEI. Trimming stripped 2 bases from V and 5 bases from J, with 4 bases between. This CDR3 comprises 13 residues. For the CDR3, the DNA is TGTGCCAGCAGTGAAATCGATAATTCACCCCTCCACTTT. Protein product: CASSEIDNSPLHF.

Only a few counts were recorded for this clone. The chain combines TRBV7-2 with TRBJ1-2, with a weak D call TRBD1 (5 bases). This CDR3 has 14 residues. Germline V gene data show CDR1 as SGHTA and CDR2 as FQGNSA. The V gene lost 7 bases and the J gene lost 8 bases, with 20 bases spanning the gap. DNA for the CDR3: TGTGCCAGCAATCAAGACAGTTCCTATGGGGGCTACACCTTC. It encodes CASNQDSSYGGYTF.

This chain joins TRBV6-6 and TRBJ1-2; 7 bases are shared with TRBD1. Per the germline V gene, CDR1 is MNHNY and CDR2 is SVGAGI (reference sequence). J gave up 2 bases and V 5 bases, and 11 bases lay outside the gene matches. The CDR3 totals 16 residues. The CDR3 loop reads CASSKGANALNYGYTF. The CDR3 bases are TGTGCCAGCAGTAAGGGGGCGAACGCTTTGAACTATGGCTACACCTTC.

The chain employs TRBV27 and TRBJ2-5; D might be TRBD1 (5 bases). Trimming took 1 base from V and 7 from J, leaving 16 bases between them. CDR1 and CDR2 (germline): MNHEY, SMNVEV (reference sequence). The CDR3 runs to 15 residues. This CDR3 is CASSLLAGSLGTQYF. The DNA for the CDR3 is TGTGCCAGCAGTTTATTAGCAGGGTCATTGGGGACCCAGTACTTC.